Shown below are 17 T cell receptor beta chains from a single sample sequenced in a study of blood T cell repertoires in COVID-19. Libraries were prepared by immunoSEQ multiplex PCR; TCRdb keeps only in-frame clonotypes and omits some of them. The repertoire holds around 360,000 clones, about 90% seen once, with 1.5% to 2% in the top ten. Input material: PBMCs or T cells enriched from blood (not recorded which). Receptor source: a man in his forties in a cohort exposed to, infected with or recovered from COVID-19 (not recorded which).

CDR3 protein: CASSSTGYNQPQHF. DNA for the CDR3: TGTGCCAGTAGCTCTACAGGGTACAATCAGCCCCAGCATTTT. This chain uses TRBV19 with TRBJ1-5; D is possibly TRBD1 (6 bases). This CDR3 is 14 amino acids long. The germline V and J ends were trimmed by 6 bases and 3 bases, with 12 bases remaining between them. CDR1 is LNHDA, CDR2 SQIVND, per germline (reference sequence).

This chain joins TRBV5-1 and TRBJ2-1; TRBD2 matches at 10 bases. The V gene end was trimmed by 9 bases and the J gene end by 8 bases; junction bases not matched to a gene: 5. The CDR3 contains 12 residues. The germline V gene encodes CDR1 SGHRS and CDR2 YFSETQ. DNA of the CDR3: TGCGCCACCAAGCGGGAGGGCTATGAGCAGTTCTTC. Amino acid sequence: CATKREGYEQFF.

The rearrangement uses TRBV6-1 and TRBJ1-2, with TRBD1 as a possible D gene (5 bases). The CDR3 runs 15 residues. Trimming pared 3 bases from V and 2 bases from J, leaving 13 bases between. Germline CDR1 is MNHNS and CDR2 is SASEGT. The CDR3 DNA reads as TGTGCCAGCAGTGAGGTAATTGCAGGGAACTATGGCTACACCTTC. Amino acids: CASSEVIAGNYGYTF.

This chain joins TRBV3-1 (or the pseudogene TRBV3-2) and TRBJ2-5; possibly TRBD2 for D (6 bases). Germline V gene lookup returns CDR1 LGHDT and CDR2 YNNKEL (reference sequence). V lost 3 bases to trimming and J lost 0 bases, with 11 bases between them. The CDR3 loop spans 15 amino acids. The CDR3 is CASSHASAYQETQYF. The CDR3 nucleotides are TGTGCCAGCAGCCACGCTAGCGCGTACCAAGAGACCCAGTACTTC.

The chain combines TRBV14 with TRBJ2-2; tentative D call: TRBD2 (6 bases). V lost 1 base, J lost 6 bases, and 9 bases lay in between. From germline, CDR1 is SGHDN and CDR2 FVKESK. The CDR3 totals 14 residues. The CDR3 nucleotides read TGTGCCAGCAGCCAAGGACTAGAGGCCGGGGAGCTGTTTTTT. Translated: CASSQGLEAGELFF.

The chain's CDR3 is CASSQAGTASFF. The CDR3 nucleotides read TGTGCCAGCAGCCAAGCCGGGACAGCAAGTTTCTTC. V is TRBV3-1 (or the pseudogene TRBV3-2) and J is TRBJ2-1, with 7 bases aligning to TRBD1. The V and J ends lost 1 base and 16 bases, in that order; junction bases with no gene match: 7. Germline V gene data show CDR1 as LGHDT and CDR2 as YNNKEL (reference sequence). The CDR3 has 12 amino acids.

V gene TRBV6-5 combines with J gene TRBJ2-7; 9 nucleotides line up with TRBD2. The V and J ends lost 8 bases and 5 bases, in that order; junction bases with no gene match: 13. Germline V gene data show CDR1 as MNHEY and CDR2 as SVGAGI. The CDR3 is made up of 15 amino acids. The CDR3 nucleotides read TGTGCCAGCGAACCCTCTAGCGGGGTGGTCCACGAGCAGTACTTC. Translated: CASEPSSGVVHEQYF.

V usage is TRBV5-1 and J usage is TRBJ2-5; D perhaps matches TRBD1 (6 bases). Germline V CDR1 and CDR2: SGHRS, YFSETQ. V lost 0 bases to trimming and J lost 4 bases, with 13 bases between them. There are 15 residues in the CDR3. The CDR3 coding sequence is TGCGCCAGCAGCTTGGGTACCACAGGGAGAGAGACCCAGTACTTC. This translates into CASSLGTTGRETQYF.

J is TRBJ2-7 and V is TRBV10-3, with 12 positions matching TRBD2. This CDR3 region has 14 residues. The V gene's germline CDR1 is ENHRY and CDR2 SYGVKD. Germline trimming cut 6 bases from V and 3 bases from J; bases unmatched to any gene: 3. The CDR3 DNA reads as TGTGCCATCAGCCCTAGCGGGAGGGACTACGAGCAGTACTTC. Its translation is CAISPSGRDYEQYF.

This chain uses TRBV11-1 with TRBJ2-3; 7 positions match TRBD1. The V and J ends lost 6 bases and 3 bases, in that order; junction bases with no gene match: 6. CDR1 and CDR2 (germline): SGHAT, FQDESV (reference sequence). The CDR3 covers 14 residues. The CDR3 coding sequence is TGTGCCAGCAGATATAACAGGGGAACAGATACGCAGTATTTT. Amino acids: CASRYNRGTDTQYF.

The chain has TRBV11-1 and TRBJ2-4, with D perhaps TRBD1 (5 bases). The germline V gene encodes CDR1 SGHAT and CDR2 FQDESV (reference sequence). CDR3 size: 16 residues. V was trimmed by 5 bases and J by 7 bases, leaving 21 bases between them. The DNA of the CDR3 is TGTGCCAGCAGCCCCAGGACCAGGGCTGATTCGAACATTCAGTACTTC. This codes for CASSPRTRADSNIQYF.

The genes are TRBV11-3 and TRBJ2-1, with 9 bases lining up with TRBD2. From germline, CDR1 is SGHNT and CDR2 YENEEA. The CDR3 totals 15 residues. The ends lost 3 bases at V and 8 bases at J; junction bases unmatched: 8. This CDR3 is CASSFSGTSSHEQFF. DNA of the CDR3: TGTGCCAGCAGCTTTTCCGGGACTAGCTCCCATGAGCAGTTCTTC.

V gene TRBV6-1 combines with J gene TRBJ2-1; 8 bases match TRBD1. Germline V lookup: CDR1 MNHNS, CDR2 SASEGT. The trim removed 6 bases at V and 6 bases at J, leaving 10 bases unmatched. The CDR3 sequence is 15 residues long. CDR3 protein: CASSLGQGVGNEQFF. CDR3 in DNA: TGTGCCAGCAGCCTCGGACAGGGAGTCGGCAATGAGCAGTTCTTC.

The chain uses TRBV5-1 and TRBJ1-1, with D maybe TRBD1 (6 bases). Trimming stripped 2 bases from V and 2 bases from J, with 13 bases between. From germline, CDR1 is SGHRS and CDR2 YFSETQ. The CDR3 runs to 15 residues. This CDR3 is CASSFSQQGNTEAFF. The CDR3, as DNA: TGCGCCAGCAGCTTCTCCCAACAGGGTAACACTGAAGCTTTCTTT.

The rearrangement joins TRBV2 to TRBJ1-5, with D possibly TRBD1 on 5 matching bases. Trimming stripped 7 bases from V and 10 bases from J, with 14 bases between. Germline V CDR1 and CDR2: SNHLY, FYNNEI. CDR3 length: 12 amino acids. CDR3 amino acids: CASTGGDEPQHF. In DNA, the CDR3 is TGTGCCAGCACCGGGGGGGACGAACCCCAGCATTTT. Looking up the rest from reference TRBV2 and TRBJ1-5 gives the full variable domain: EPEVTQTPSHQVTQMGQEVILRCVPISNHLYFYWYRQILGQKVEFLVSFYNNEISEKSEIFDDQFSVERPDGSNFTLKIRSTKLEDSAMYFCASTGGDEPQHFGDGTRLSIL.

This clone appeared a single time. CDR3 in DNA: TGCGCCAGCAGACTGGGGCCCCTTAGGGAGCAGTACTTC. As protein: CASRLGPLREQYF. The chain couples TRBV5-1 to TRBJ2-7, with D possibly TRBD1 on 5 matching bases. From germline, CDR1 is SGHRS and CDR2 YFSETQ. CDR3 length equals 13 residues. Trimming cost V 5 bases and J 7 bases, with 16 bases left between them. Complete variable domain (other parts from reference TRBV5-1 and TRBJ2-7): KAGVTQTPRYLIKTRGQQVTLSCSPISGHRSVSWYQQTPGQGLQFLFEYFSETQRNKGNFPGRFSGRQFSNSRSEMNVSTLELGDSALYLCASRLGPLREQYFGPGTRLTVT.

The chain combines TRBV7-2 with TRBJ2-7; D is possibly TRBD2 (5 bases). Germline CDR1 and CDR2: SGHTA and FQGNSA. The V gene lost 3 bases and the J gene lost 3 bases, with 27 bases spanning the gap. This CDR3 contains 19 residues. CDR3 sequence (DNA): TGTGCCAGCAGCTTTAGTAATGCACTATTAAGCGGACTCTACTACGAGCAGTACTTC. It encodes CASSFSNALLSGLYYEQYF.